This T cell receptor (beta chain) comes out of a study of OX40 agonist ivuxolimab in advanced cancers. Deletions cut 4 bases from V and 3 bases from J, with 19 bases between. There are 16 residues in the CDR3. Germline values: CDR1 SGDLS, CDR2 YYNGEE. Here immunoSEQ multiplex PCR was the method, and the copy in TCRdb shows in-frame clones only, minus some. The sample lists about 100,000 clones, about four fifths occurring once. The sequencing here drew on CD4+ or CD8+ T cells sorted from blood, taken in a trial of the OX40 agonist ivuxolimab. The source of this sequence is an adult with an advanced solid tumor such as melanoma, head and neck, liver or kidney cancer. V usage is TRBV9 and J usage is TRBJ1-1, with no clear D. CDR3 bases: TGTGCCAGCAGCCCCCCCTCTGCGGGTCGACACACTGAAGCTTTCTTT. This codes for CASSPPSAGRHTEAFF.